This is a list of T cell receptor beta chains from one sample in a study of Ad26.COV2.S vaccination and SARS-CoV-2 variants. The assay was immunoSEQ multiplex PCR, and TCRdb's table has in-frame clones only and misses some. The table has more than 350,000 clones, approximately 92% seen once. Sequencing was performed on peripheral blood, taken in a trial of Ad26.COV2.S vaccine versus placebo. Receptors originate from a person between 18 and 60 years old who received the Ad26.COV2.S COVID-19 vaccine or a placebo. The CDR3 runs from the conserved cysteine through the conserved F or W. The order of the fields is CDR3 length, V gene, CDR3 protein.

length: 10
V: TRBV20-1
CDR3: CSAGGETQYF

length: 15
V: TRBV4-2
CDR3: CASSQVGTGTDTQYF

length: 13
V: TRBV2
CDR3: CASSELNQETQYF

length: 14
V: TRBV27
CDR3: CASSLGRGGYGYTF

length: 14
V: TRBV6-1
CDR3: CASSPPRGGAGYTF

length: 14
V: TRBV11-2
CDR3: CASSLGTGTGELFF

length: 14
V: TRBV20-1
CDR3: CSASEGGSNQPQHF

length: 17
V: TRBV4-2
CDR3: CASSQDSGGMGTGELFF

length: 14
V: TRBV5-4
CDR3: CASSPGTSQETQYF

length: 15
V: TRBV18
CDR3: CASATSGRSAGELFF

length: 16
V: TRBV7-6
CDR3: CASSLEPGWVEDEQYF

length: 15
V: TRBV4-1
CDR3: CASSHHNSGIPEQFF

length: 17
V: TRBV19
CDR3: CASSPTGGLVTNEKLFF

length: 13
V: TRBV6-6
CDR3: CASSPGGLYEQYF

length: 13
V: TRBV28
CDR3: CASFSGRLYEQYF

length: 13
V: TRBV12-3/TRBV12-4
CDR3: CAVTTDSTDTQYF

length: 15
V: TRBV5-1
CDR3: CASSLGREVGYEQYF

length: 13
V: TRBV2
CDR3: CASSRDRSTEAFF

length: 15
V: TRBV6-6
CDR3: CASSYSDRPDTEAFF

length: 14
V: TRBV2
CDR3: CASMRDRGLEKLFF

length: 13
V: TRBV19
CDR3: CASRTGTVTEAFF

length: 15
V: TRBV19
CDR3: CASSENTATNEKLFF

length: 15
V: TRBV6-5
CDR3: CASSRLGGGEYEQYF

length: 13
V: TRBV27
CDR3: CASRSSGQLEQYF

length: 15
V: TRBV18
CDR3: CASSPYGEKDTEAFF

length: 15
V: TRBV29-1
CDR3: CSVTGGNTINYGYTF

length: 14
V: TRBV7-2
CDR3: CASSSRTGNQPQHF

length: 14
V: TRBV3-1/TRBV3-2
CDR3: CASSNTGSSYEQYF

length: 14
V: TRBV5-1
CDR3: CASSAGTGGTEAFF

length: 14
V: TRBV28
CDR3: CASSLFSGGTEAFF

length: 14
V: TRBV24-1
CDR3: CATSDGQGVDEQYF

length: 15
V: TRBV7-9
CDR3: CASSPTGDTGNTIYF

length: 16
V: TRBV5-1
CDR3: CASSLSVGGGGYEQYF

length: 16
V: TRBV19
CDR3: CASSPTGEGSYNEQFF

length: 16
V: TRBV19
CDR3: CASSIDSSGFSQPQHF

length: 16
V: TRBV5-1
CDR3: CASSSATSPRGNEQFF

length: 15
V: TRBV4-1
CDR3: CASSQDAGSNQPQHF

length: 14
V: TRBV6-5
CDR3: CASSQTGYNQPQHF

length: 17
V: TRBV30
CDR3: CAWSTGTGEIVVYGYTF

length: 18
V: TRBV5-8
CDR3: CASSLFLGQAIPNTEAFF

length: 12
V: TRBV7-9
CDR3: CASSFPGNIQYF

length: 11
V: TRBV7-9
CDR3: CLWGTRTEAFF

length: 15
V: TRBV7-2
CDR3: CASSAFAGQGATQYF

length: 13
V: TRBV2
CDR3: CASTRDIQTEAFF

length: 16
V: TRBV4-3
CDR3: CASSQDFLSSYNEQFF

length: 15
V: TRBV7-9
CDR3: CASSLRQPGRDTQYF

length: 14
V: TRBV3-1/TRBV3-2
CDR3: CASSQDLGNTEAFF

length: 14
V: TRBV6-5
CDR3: CASSRAQGGGELFF

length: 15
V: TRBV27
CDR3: CASSLASGTGNTIYF

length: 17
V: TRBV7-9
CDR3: CASSLDSSGQGYNEQFF

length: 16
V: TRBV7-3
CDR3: CASSLSGGAGGKTQYF

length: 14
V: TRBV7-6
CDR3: CASSLRGSYNEQFF

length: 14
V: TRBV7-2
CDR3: CASSLDQGTQPQHF

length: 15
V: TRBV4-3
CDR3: CASSQEWTETYEQYF